The 14 T cell receptor beta chains given below trace back to one sample, sequenced in a study of T cells in Graves' hyperthyroidism and ophthalmopathy. RNA transcripts gave rise to amplified TCR beta CDR3 regions. HTBI primers were the set used in a first-round RT-PCR of the TCR CDR3. TCRdb processed the multiplex PCR reads anew with MiXCR; each CDR3 protein has one entry. The table lists about 300,000 distinct CDR3 sequences, around a sixth of them singletons. Sequencing was done on a sample of blood. These receptors were collected from a man aged 25-45 years with Graves' hyperthyroidism.

The V and J genes are TRBV4-2 and TRBJ1-5; weak D call: TRBD1 (6 bases). V gave up 4 bases and J gave up 7 bases, with 11 bases separating them. The CDR3 extends over 13 amino acids. Germline assignment: CDR1 LGHNA and CDR2 YNFKEQ. CDR3 protein: CASSPRGGQPQHF. The CDR3 DNA reads as TGTGCCAGCAGCCCCAGGGGTGGGCAGCCCCAGCATTTT.

A word on this clonotype: Possible read error: a much larger clone is one base away. The chain combines TRBV28 with TRBJ2-7; no reliable D call. The CDR3 is 13 residues long. Germline CDR1 and CDR2: MDHEN and SYDVKM. The CDR3 spells CAGSLQTSYEQYF. Written as DNA, the CDR3 is TGTGCCGGCAGTTTGCAGACCTCCTACGAGCAGTACTTC.

The genes are TRBV9 and TRBJ2-2, with D perhaps assigned TRBD1 or TRBD2 (5 bases each). The germline gives CDR1 SGDLS, CDR2 YYNGEE. The CDR3 runs 13 residues. Trimming pared 2 bases from V and 7 bases from J, leaving 9 bases between. CDR3 sequence reads: CASSVGADGELFF. The DNA of the CDR3 is TGTGCCAGCAGCGTCGGGGCGGACGGGGAGCTGTTTTTT.

The CDR3 DNA reads TGTGCCAGCAGTTATGATGGGAATCAGCCCCAGCATTTT. It specifies CASSYDGNQPQHF. The chain uses TRBV6-2 or TRBV6-3 and TRBJ1-5; no definite D call. The CDR3 loop spans 13 amino acids. The germline V gene encodes CDR1 MNHEY and CDR2 SVGEGT. V lost 3 bases and J 4 bases, leaving 7 bases between the germline ends.

This clonotype was seen a few times. The chain has TRBV9 and TRBJ2-5, with D unresolved. Trimming removed 2 bases at V and 10 bases at J, with 15 bases between. This CDR3 contains 13 residues. The germline gives CDR1 SGDLS, CDR2 YYNGEE. The CDR3 loop reads CASSVQDPGDQYF. The CDR3, as DNA: TGTGCCAGCAGCGTTCAAGATCCCGGTGACCAGTACTTC.

The chain employs TRBV11-2 and TRBJ1-5, with 9 bases aligning to TRBD1. V shed 5 bases and J 7 bases; nucleotides not matched to a gene: 12. The length of the CDR3 is 16 residues. Looked up from germline, CDR1 is SGHAT and CDR2 is FQNNGV. CDR3 sequence reads: CASSPLDRGTHQPQHF. In DNA, the CDR3 is TGTGCCAGCAGCCCCCTGGACAGGGGTACGCACCAGCCCCAGCATTTT.

This clonotype turned up a few times. CDR3 bases: TGTGCCAGCAGCTTCGATAGCGGGAGAAATGAGCAGTTCTTC. This gives the protein CASSFDSGRNEQFF. The J gene is TRBJ2-1, the V gene TRBV9; 9 bases are shared with TRBD2. CDR3 size: 14 residues. The germline V gene encodes CDR1 SGDLS and CDR2 YYNGEE. V lost 4 bases to trimming and J lost 7 bases; unmatched junction nucleotides: 6.

This clonotype was seen at least ten times. This rearrangement joins TRBV12-3 or TRBV12-4 to TRBJ2-6, with unresolved D. V lost 3 bases to trimming and J lost 0 bases, with 6 bases between them. This CDR3 comprises 15 residues. The CDR3 region has the DNA TGTGCCAGCAGTTTCTCTGTCTCTGGGGCCAACGTCCTGACTTTC. This encodes CASSFSVSGANVLTF.

This clonotype has a handful of counts. The chain has TRBV29-1 and TRBJ2-7; D is unclear. The length of the CDR3 is 13 residues. V was cut by 7 bases and J by 0 bases, with 13 bases left in between. Germline V gene lookup returns CDR1 SQVTM and CDR2 ANQGSEA. The CDR3 loop is CSALPSSSYEQYF. In DNA form, the CDR3 reads TGCAGCGCTTTACCGTCGAGCTCCTACGAGCAGTACTTC.

The rearrangement uses TRBV20-1 and TRBJ2-1; 14 bases align to TRBD2. The trim removed 4 bases at V and 8 bases at J, leaving 10 bases unmatched. The length of the CDR3 is 16 residues. Germline CDR1 and CDR2: DFQATT and SNEGSKA (reference sequence). Here the CDR3 reads CSATSGLAGDVDEQFF. CDR3 nucleotides: TGCAGTGCTACTTCGGGACTAGCGGGAGATGTAGATGAGCAGTTCTTC.

This clonotype was recorded once. Compared with germline, one end of the junction differs, possibly owing to a read error. The rearrangement joins TRBV9 to TRBJ2-1; no clear D. The CDR3 has 13 amino acids. Germline loops: CDR1 SGDLS, CDR2 YYNGEE. The chain's CDR3 is CASSVEGFNGQFF. The CDR3 bases are TGTGCCAGCAGCGTAGAGGGTTTCAATGGGCAGTTCTTC.

This clonotype has just one count. The chain couples TRBV6-2 or TRBV6-3 to TRBJ2-2; TRBD1 or TRBD2 may be the D gene (5 bases each). Between the trimmed V and J ends, which lost 7 bases and 1 base, there was a span of 13 bases. Germline-derived CDR1 and CDR2 are MNHEY and SVGEGT. The CDR3 covers 15 residues. CDR3 sequence reads: CASTPRGLNTGELFF. The CDR3 DNA follows: TGTGCCAGCACCCCGAGGGGTTTGAACACCGGGGAGCTGTTTTTT.

This clonotype was observed a few times. The chain couples TRBV7-3 to TRBJ2-2; D is uncertain. Germline V gene data show CDR1 as SGHTA and CDR2 as FQGTGA. V gave up 5 bases and J gave up 7 bases, with 17 bases separating them. The CDR3 covers 15 residues. The CDR3 nucleotides are TGTGCCAGCAGCGAAAGCCGCCGGGCCGGCGGGGAGCTGTTTTTT. Protein sequence: CASSESRRAGGELFF.

A note on this clonotype: A read error may be the cause here, since a much bigger clone is one base away. The rearrangement links TRBV20-1 to TRBJ1-1; 7 nucleotides line up with TRBD1. The CDR3 is 14 residues long. The trim removed 3 bases at V and 5 bases at J, leaving 9 bases unmatched. The germline V gene has CDR1 DFQATT and CDR2 SNEGSKA (reference sequence). DNA for the CDR3: TGCAGTGCTAGTGAGGGGACAGAGGGGACTGAAGCTTTCTTT. Its translation is CSASEGTEGTEAFF.